This T cell receptor (beta chain) was recorded in a study of CD8 T cells in Susac syndrome. The CDR3 is made up of 13 amino acids. V gave up 3 bases and J gave up 2 bases, with 5 bases separating them. Peripheral blood CD8+ and CD4+ T cells were profiled by TCR beta sequencing. Treatment-naive patients with stable or active relapsing-remitting disease served as multiple sclerosis controls. In contrast to the negatively isolated CD8+ and CD4+ T cells, TEMRA cells were FACS-enriched. About 0.5 to 1 ug RNA was reverse transcribed with random hexamers. The TCR beta CDR3 was amplified by immunoSEQ multiplex PCR across 54 Vbeta, 13 Jbeta. TCRdb fed the immunoSEQ multiplex PCR reads into MiXCR, producing one record per CDR3 protein. In the table there are around 190,000 distinct CDR3 sequences, approximately 95% of which are singletons.

The chain is built from TRBV12-3 or TRBV12-4 and TRBJ2-1; D is possibly TRBD1 or TRBD2 (5 bases each). Sequencing input: CD8+ T cells from PBMCs. The source of this sequence is a human donor with multiple sclerosis. Here the CDR3 DNA reads TGTGCCAGCAGTTTGGGGGCCTACAATGAGCAGTTCTTC. It encodes CASSLGAYNEQFF.